The T cell receptor beta chain under discussion was sequenced for a study of spatial heterogeneity in lung cancer. Across the whole study: The average appearance count of each unique TCR and UMI combination in raw reads was more than nine. Findings and caveats of the study: It was found that expanded intratumoral alpha and beta TCR counts tracked tumor mutation counts.

This clonotype is deemed medium-sized (0.01 to 0.1%). Its matching antigen is unknown. Since it is a stray read in a library aimed at alpha chains, this beta chain has a size that is not meaningful. The CDR3 runs 16 residues. Germline V gene data show CDR1 as SGHDN and CDR2 as FVKESK. The V end lost 1 base, the J end lost 8 bases, and 18 bases lay between the germline ends. The study tagged each TCR cDNA molecule with a unique molecular identifier. MiXCR, applied by TCRdb to the 5' RACE reads, yields one record per CDR3 protein. The data show around 1,300 distinct CDR3 sequences, 10% to 15% seen once. Documented time point: sample taken at primary tumor resection. The donors, about 78 patients with untreated early-stage non-small cell lung cancer, provided the samples. No cell sorting; template was whole RNA from tumor, lung tissue or PBMC.

This sequence joins TRBV14 and TRBJ2-1, with D possibly TRBD2 on 6 matching bases. The input for sequencing was lung tumor tissue, taken at surgery. The TCR originated in a female donor with early-stage non-small cell lung cancer. CDR3 residues: CASSQARDFLFDEQFF. DNA for the CDR3: TGTGCCAGCAGCCAAGCTCGGGACTTCTTGTTTGATGAGCAGTTCTTC.